This is a list of T cell receptor beta chains from one sample in a study of cytomegalovirus exposure and HLA in healthy donors. This table comes from immunoSEQ multiplex PCR, and its TCRdb copy is limited to in-frame clones, with some not included. This sample has over 150,000 clones, with over 70% found just once. The sample consisted of PBMCs. The receptors stem from a boy aged 2 to 10 in good health and CMV-seronegative. Both conserved end residues are part of each CDR3. D genes are given only for firm matches. Clone size is shown for a subset of rows, as once, few, many or a class of expanded clone.

TRBJ1-2 NA NA TRBV10-3 TGTGCCATCAGTGAGGGGGGCGCCGACTATGGCTACACCTTC CAISEGGADYGYTF
TRBJ1-4 NA TRBD1 TRBV9 TGTGCCAGCAGCGTCGGACAGGGAGGGTGGGCAACTAATGAAAAACTGTTTTTT CASSVGQGGWATNEKLFF
TRBJ1-5 few NA TRBV30 TGTGCCTGGAGTGGGCGGGGGAGAAATCAGCCCCAGCATTTT CAWSGRGRNQPQHF
TRBJ1-1 few TRBD1 TRBV5-4 TGTGCCAGCGGGACAGGGGGTTTGATGAACACTGAAGCTTTCTTT CASGTGGLMNTEAFF
TRBJ2-1 NA NA TRBV7-8 TGTGCCAGCAGCTTAGTGGGGCCAGAAGGCAATGAGCAGTTCTTC CASSLVGPEGNEQFF
TRBJ2-7 NA NA TRBV11-2 TGTGCCAGCAGCGCCCCGTGGCGGGACTACGAGCAGTACTTC CASSAPWRDYEQYF
TRBJ1-1 NA TRBD1 TRBV5-1 TGCGCCAGCAGCCTAACAGGGGGATGGATTTCTGAAGCTTTCTTT CASSLTGGWISEAFF
TRBJ1-6 NA NA TRBV14 TGTGCCAGCAGCGTTCCCGGGGTACGGTCACCCCTCCACTTT CASSVPGVRSPLHF
TRBJ2-1 NA TRBD2 TRBV9 TGTGCCAGCAGCGTAGGGACTAGCGGGACCGATGAGCAGTTCTTC CASSVGTSGTDEQFF
TRBJ2-7 NA TRBD2 TRBV11-2 TGTGCCAGCAGCTTAGTGGGTTCGCGGGAGAGAGGAAACTTC CASSLVGSRERGNF
TRBJ2-1 NA NA TRBV9 TGTGCCAGCAGCGTATCGACTACCGTCTACAATGAGCAGTTCTTC CASSVSTTVYNEQFF
TRBJ2-1 NA TRBD2 TRBV27 TGTGCCAGCAGTTTATCGGCGCTAGCGGGAGTTGGCTCCTACAATGAGCAGTTCTTC CASSLSALAGVGSYNEQFF
TRBJ1-5 NA TRBD1 TRBV6-6 TGTGCCAGCAGCGGGACAGGGGTCGATCAGCCCCAGCATTTT CASSGTGVDQPQHF
TRBJ1-4 NA NA TRBV15 TGTGCCACGGGGGGCCACGGGAGGGTCAATAATGAAAAACTGTTTTTT CATGGHGRVNNEKLFF
TRBJ2-2 NA TRBD2 TRBV25-1 TGTGCCAGCAGGGGACTAGCGACCACCGGGGAGCTGTTTTTT CASRGLATTGELFF
TRBJ1-1 NA NA TRBV12-5 TGTGCTAGTGGTTTGGTTACCAGGGCGAACACTGAAGCTTTCTTT CASGLVTRANTEAFF
TRBJ1-2 NA NA TRBV2 TGTGCCAGCAGTGGCGACAGCCTGGGGAACACCTTC CASSGDSLGNTF
TRBJ2-5 NA NA TRBV5-1 TGCGCCAGCAGCTTGGGGGGCGGGGGCAAGAAAGAGACCCAGTACTTC CASSLGGGGKKETQYF
TRBJ1-5 once TRBD1 TRBV7-8 TGTGCCAGCAGCTTAATGGGACAGACCAATCAGCCCCAGCATTTT CASSLMGQTNQPQHF
TRBJ2-2 NA TRBD2 TRBV6-4 TGTGCCAGCAGGCGGACTAGCCGCACCGGGGAGCTGTTTTTT CASRRTSRTGELFF
TRBJ2-1 NA NA TRBV2 TGTGCCAGCAGCAGGGCAGGGGCGAATGAGCAGTTCTTC CASSRAGANEQFF
TRBJ2-7 NA TRBD2 TRBV2 TGTGCCAGCAGGATGGGACTATCAGCCTACGAGCAGTACTTC CASRMGLSAYEQYF
TRBJ1-1 NA TRBD1 TRBV2 TGTGCCAGCAGGTTTGGGACAGGAGCCTCCCAAGCTTTCTTT CASRFGTGASQAFF
TRBJ2-3 few NA TRBV5-1 TGCGCCAGCAGCCTCGCGGTCTCTCCCATGCCAGGGTCTGGGAGGACAGATACGCAGTATTTT CASSLAVSPMPGSGRTDTQYF
TRBJ1-4 few TRBD1 TRBV19 TGTGCCAGTAGTATAGTGGGGACAGGAGGAGAAAAACTGTTTTTT CASSIVGTGGEKLFF
TRBJ1-2 NA NA TRBV7-2 TGTGCCAGCAGACCGGACAGAGACTATGGCTACACCTTC CASRPDRDYGYTF
TRBJ1-5 NA NA TRBV7-2 TGTGCCAGCAGCCCCCCGGGAGGGGATCAGCCCCAGCATTTT CASSPPGGDQPQHF
TRBJ2-1 few TRBD2 TRBV9 TGTGCCAGCAGCGTAGAACTAGCGGGGGACAATGAGCAGTTCTTC CASSVELAGDNEQFF
TRBJ1-4 NA TRBD1 TRBV5-6 TGTGCCAGCAGCTTTTCAGACAGGGCGGAAAAACTGTTTTTT CASSFSDRAEKLFF
TRBJ1-2 NA NA TRBV5-1 TGCGCCAGCAGCTCCGGAGGGGGGGGTGGCTACACCTTC CASSSGGGGGYTF
TRBJ2-1 NA TRBD1 TRBV19 TGTGCCAGTAGGCCCGGACAGGGATCCTACAATGAGCAGTTCTTC CASRPGQGSYNEQFF
TRBJ2-7 few TRBD1 TRBV5-4 TGTGCCAGCAGCTTATGGGACAGGGGGCGGTACGAGCAGTACTTC CASSLWDRGRYEQYF
TRBJ2-5 NA TRBD2 TRBV9 TGTGCCAGCAGCGTAGGACTAGCGGTACAAGAGACCCAGTACTTC CASSVGLAVQETQYF
TRBJ1-5 few NA TRBV19 TGTGCCAGTACGAGTGGCTGGGGAGGGAATCAGCCCCAGCATTTT CASTSGWGGNQPQHF
TRBJ1-1 NA TRBD1 TRBV5-8 TGTGCCAGCAGCCAAAGGCTGACAGGGGGCACTGAAGCTTTCTTT CASSQRLTGGTEAFF
TRBJ2-7 NA NA TRBV27 TGTGCCAGCAGTTTATTGGGCGAACCCCAGTACTTC CASSLLGEPQYF
TRBJ2-5 NA TRBD1 TRBV11-2 TGTGCCAGCAGCTACGACAGGGGGCCGGAGACCCAGTACTTC CASSYDRGPETQYF
TRBJ1-3 NA NA TRBV29-1 TGCAGCGTTGAAGACGCTAAATCCCACTCTGGAAACACCATATATTTT CSVEDAKSHSGNTIYF
TRBJ2-5 NA TRBD1 TRBV23-1 TGCGCCAGCAGTCAGAACGGGACAGGGGAAGAGACCCAGTACTTC CASSQNGTGEETQYF
TRBJ2-1 NA TRBD2 TRBV27 TGTGCCAGCAGTTTATCACTAGCGGGTAATGAGCAGTTCTTC CASSLSLAGNEQFF
TRBJ2-7 NA TRBD2 TRBV9 TGTGCCAGCACCCCTGGGGGGGGAGCGGGATTCTCCTACGAGCAGTACTTC CASTPGGGAGFSYEQYF
TRBJ2-1 NA TRBD1 TRBV5-6 TGTGCCAGCAGCTCGGCTACGGGACAGGGATTAAGCTCCTACAATGAGCAGTTCTTC CASSSATGQGLSSYNEQFF
TRBJ1-1 NA TRBD1 TRBV7-2 TGTGCCAGCAGCTTAGGTGGGACAGCAAACACTGAAGCTTTCTTT CASSLGGTANTEAFF
TRBJ1-6 NA TRBD1 TRBV5-1 TGCGCCAGCAGCGAAGGGGGCTTGAATTCACCCCTCCACTTT CASSEGGLNSPLHF
TRBJ2-1 few NA TRBV27 TGTGCCAGCAGTTCACCCCTTAGGAGAATTAACAATGAGCAGTTCTTC CASSSPLRRINNEQFF